A single sample gave rise to the 22 T cell receptor beta chains below, sequenced in a study of CD4 T cells in relation to SARS-CoV-2 and coronaviruses. Assay used: immunoSEQ multiplex PCR; TCRdb lists only in-frame clones, some missing. The top ten clones hold approximately 16% of a sample with 20,000 to 25,000 clones, 55% to 80% of them seen once. Which antigens these TCRs recognize remains unknown. Unexposed donor CD4+ T cells date from about 2011-2019, before the COVID-19 pandemic. CD4+ T cells were isolated from the cells after about 11 days of culture. The sequencing sample was made of CD4+ T cells from PBMCs, cultured in vitro. All receptors derive from a human donor in good health.

This chain links TRBV28 with TRBJ2-3, with D uncertain. V lost 5 bases to trimming and J lost 2 bases, with 14 bases between them. Germline V gene sequence: CDR1 MDHEN, CDR2 SYDVKM. The length of the CDR3 is 15 residues. In DNA, the CDR3 is TGTGCCAGCAGTCGACCCGATTCGGACACAGATACGCAGTATTTT. It yields the protein CASSRPDSDTDTQYF. Looking up the rest from reference TRBV28 and TRBJ2-3 gives the full variable domain: DVKVTQSSRYLVKRTGEKVFLECVQDMDHENMFWYRQDPGLGLRLIYFSYDVKMKEKGDIPEGYSVSREKKERFSLILESASTNQTSMYLCASSRPDSDTDTQYFGPGTRLTVL.

The CDR3 bases are TGTGCCAGCAGTTACTCTTCTCCCGGGGAGCTGTTTTTT. It codes for CASSYSSPGELFF. J is TRBJ2-2 and V is TRBV6-5; no clear D. V gave up 0 bases and J gave up 6 bases, with 5 bases separating them. Germline-derived CDR1 and CDR2 are MNHEY and SVGAGI. CDR3 length: 13 residues.

J is TRBJ2-7 and V is TRBV7-9; 10 bases match TRBD1. The CDR3 contains 16 residues. V lost 8 bases, J lost 7 bases, and 17 bases stayed unmatched. From germline, CDR1 is SEHNR and CDR2 FQNEAQ (reference sequence). The DNA of the CDR3 is TGTGCCAGCGCCGAAGTCGTGGGACAGGGGTGGAGGGAGCAGTACTTC. This sequence encodes CASAEVVGQGWREQYF.

The chain has TRBV6-2 or TRBV6-3 and TRBJ2-7; 7 bases align to TRBD2. The germline V gene has CDR1 MNHEY and CDR2 SVGEGT. After removal of 3 bases from V and 4 bases from J, the junction contained 9 bases not matched to a gene. The CDR3 runs to 15 residues. CDR3 sequence reads: CASSYGRGPGYEQYF. The CDR3 region has the DNA TGTGCCAGCAGTTATGGGAGGGGCCCCGGGTACGAGCAGTACTTC.

V is TRBV25-1 and J is TRBJ1-2; D might be TRBD1 (5 bases). Germline CDR1 is MGHDK and CDR2 is SYGVNS. This CDR3 has 13 amino acids. The V end was cut by 3 bases, the J end by 7 bases, with 12 bases between. CDR3 bases: TGTGCCAGCAGTGAGGTAGGGGCGCGTGGCTACACCTTC. Encoded protein: CASSEVGARGYTF.

This clone has just one count. V gene TRBV20-1 combines with J gene TRBJ2-3, with 11 bases matching TRBD2. The V gene end was trimmed by 3 bases and the J gene end by 3 bases; junction bases not matched to a gene: 8. This CDR3 region has 16 residues. The germline V gene has CDR1 DFQATT and CDR2 SNEGSKA (reference sequence). This chain's CDR3 is CSASRTSGSLTDTQYF. The CDR3 coding sequence is TGCAGTGCTAGTCGCACTAGCGGGAGTTTGACAGATACGCAGTATTTT.

This clone was observed a single time. The V and J genes are TRBV4-3 and TRBJ1-4, with TRBD1 as a possible D gene (6 bases). The CDR3 covers 16 residues. The V end lost 0 bases, the J end lost 5 bases, and 13 bases lay between the germline ends. Germline loops: CDR1 LGHNA, CDR2 YSLEER. Written as DNA, the CDR3 is TGCGCCAGCAGCCAAGACAAGGGACACCTCAATGAAAAACTGTTTTTT. Its protein is CASSQDKGHLNEKLFF.

J is TRBJ1-2 and V is TRBV29-1; D possibly corresponds to TRBD1 (6 bases). CDR3 length equals 12 residues. The germline V gene has CDR1 SQVTM and CDR2 ANQGSEA. The V end was cut by 4 bases, the J end by 10 bases, with 16 bases between. As DNA, the CDR3 is TGCAGCGTTGGTGCCGGACAGCCCGACTACACCTTC. The encoded protein is CSVGAGQPDYTF.

The rearrangement joins TRBV5-6 to TRBJ1-6; tentatively, D is TRBD1 (5 bases). This CDR3 is built from 15 residues. Trimming shortened V by 4 bases and J by 7 bases, and 15 bases separated the two germline ends. Germline CDR1 and CDR2: SGHDT and YYEEEE. The CDR3 here is CASSRRGGPNSPLHF. DNA for the CDR3: TGTGCCAGCAGCCGCCGGGGCGGACCGAATTCACCCCTCCACTTT.

The chain links TRBV19 to TRBJ1-5; D may be TRBD1 (5 bases). Germline V gene lookup returns CDR1 LNHDA and CDR2 SQIVND (reference sequence). CDR3 length: 12 residues. As DNA, the CDR3 is TGTGCTTCGGGGGACGTAGGTCAGCCCCAGCATTTT. Translating it yields CASGDVGQPQHF.

Points on this clone: This sample includes further DNA sequences coding for the same CDR3. This sequence joins TRBV18 and TRBJ1-2; D gene unclear. There are 13 residues in the CDR3. CDR1 is KGHSH and CDR2 is LQKENI in the germline V gene. V was clipped by 3 bases and J by 6 bases, with 11 bases between them. CDR3 residues: CASSPRTYHGYTF. For the CDR3, the DNA is TGTGCCAGCTCACCTAGGACGTACCATGGCTACACCTTC.

The genes are TRBV30 and TRBJ2-5, with D unclear. The CDR3 sequence is 11 residues long. Trimming removed 5 bases from V and 5 bases from J, with 9 bases in between. Germline CDR1 and CDR2: GTSNPN and SVGIG (reference sequence). The CDR3 sequence is CAWDMRETQYF. The CDR3, as DNA: TGTGCCTGGGACATGAGGGAGACCCAGTACTTC.

V gene TRBV18 combines with J gene TRBJ2-7; either TRBD1 or TRBD2 may supply D (5 bases each). The CDR3 totals 12 residues. The germline CDR1 and CDR2 sequences are KGHSH and LQKENI. Trimming took off 3 bases at V and 6 bases at J, with 9 bases between the two ends. The chain's CDR3 is CASSPSRGEQYF. For the CDR3, the DNA is TGTGCCAGCTCACCCTCGAGGGGCGAGCAGTACTTC.

This clone appeared a few times. The chain is built from TRBV4-1 and TRBJ1-2; TRBD1 agrees at 7 bases. The germline V gene encodes CDR1 MGHRA and CDR2 YSYEKL. The CDR3 has 15 amino acids. With 1 base clipped from V and 9 bases from J, the junction kept 11 bases outside the gene matches. CDR3 coding DNA: TGCGCCAGCAGCCAAGGGGTGGGCCGGGACAGAAGCTACACCTTC. This codes for CASSQGVGRDRSYTF.

This sequence joins TRBV5-5 and TRBJ2-6, with a tentative D call TRBD1 (6 bases). Trimming took off 4 bases at V and 4 bases at J, with 12 bases between the two ends. The CDR3 is 15 amino acids. Germline CDR1 SGHKS, CDR2 YYEKEE (reference sequence). CDR3: CASSPNRDGANVLTF. CDR3 coding DNA: TGTGCCAGCAGCCCTAACAGGGACGGGGCCAACGTCCTGACTTTC.

Written as DNA, the CDR3 is TGTGCCAGCAGCCAACTCCGGGACAGGGTGGTAATAGCGACCCAGCATTTT. It translates to CASSQLRDRVVIATQHF. The gene calls are TRBV6-2 or TRBV6-3 and TRBJ1-5, with 9 bases identical to TRBD1. J lost 11 bases, V lost 6 bases, and 20 bases had no gene match. The CDR3 is 17 residues long. Germline V gene data show CDR1 as MNHEY and CDR2 as SVGEGT.

This clone appeared once. The chain is built from TRBV4-1 and TRBJ1-1, with no clear D. Trimming shortened V by 0 bases and J by 1 base, and 6 bases separated the two germline ends. This CDR3 is built from 14 residues. The V gene's germline CDR1 is MGHRA and CDR2 YSYEKL. Written as DNA, the CDR3 is TGCGCCAGCAGCCAAGATGCCAGGAACACTGAAGCTTTCTTT. Its protein product is CASSQDARNTEAFF.

The V and J genes are TRBV14 and TRBJ2-5; a weak D match, TRBD1 (8 bases). Trimming removed 0 bases at V and 2 bases at J, with 10 bases between. This CDR3 spans 15 amino acids. Germline V gives CDR1 SGHDN, CDR2 FVKESK. The CDR3 loop reads CASSQEQGGQETQYF. The CDR3 region has the DNA TGTGCCAGCAGCCAAGAACAGGGGGGGCAAGAGACCCAGTACTTC.

The chain has TRBV5-1 and TRBJ2-1, with 10 bases that match TRBD1. The V segment lost 3 bases and the J segment 1 base; nucleotides outside the gene matches: 1. CDR3 length: 15 amino acids. Germline V gene data show CDR1 as SGHRS and CDR2 as YFSETQ. The CDR3 DNA follows: TGCGCCAGCAGCTCGGGACAGGGGTCCTACAATGAGCAGTTCTTC. It translates to CASSSGQGSYNEQFF.

The genes are TRBV7-2 and TRBJ2-3, with no clear D. Trimming removed 3 bases at V and 3 bases at J, with 13 bases between. CDR1 and CDR2 from the germline V gene are SGHTA and FQGNSA. The CDR3 spans 15 residues. The CDR3 region has the DNA TGTGCCAGCAGCTTCGGAGTTGGCGCGACAGATACGCAGTATTTT. It encodes CASSFGVGATDTQYF.

The gene calls are TRBV14 and TRBJ2-2; D is possibly TRBD1 or TRBD2 (5 bases each). The V gene's germline CDR1 is SGHDN and CDR2 FVKESK. V lost 1 base to trimming and J lost 4 bases, with 10 bases between them. There are 15 residues in the CDR3. CDR3 region: CASSQGGVGTGELFF. The CDR3 DNA follows: TGTGCCAGCAGCCAAGGAGGGGTAGGCACCGGGGAGCTGTTTTTT.

The chain is built from TRBV3-1 (or the pseudogene TRBV3-2) and TRBJ1-1; TRBD1 matches at 7 bases. V lost 5 bases, J lost 4 bases, and 4 bases stayed unmatched. The CDR3 is 13 amino acids. Germline loops: CDR1 LGHDT, CDR2 YNNKEL (reference sequence). The CDR3 nucleotides read TGTGCCAGCAGCACTACAGGGGCCACTGAAGCTTTCTTT. This codes for CASSTTGATEAFF.